The 29 T cell receptor beta chains in this list originate from one sample, sequenced in a study of shared clonotypes between healthy human individuals. Naive CD8 populations comprised CD45RO-negative cells positively selected for CCR7, excluding terminally differentiated effector memory CD45RA+ cells. Repertoires were generated with immunoSEQ multiplex PCR, while TCRdb's copy carries only in-frame clones and drops some. The sample includes around 2.1 million clones, 90% to 95% seen only once; the top ten take 1.7%. Input material: naive CD8+ T cells from PBMCs. The receptors here all came from a man between 18 and 35 years old in good health. Some clones in this sample may be carry-over from other donors' samples.

The rearrangement uses TRBV30 and TRBJ1-5; D is unclear. V lost 8 bases and J lost 4, with 12 bases in between. The length of the CDR3 is 12 residues. Germline values: CDR1 GTSNPN, CDR2 SVGIG (reference sequence). CDR3 sequence (DNA): TGTGCCAGGCGACTCGGGAATCAGCCCCAGCATTTT. It encodes CARRLGNQPQHF.

As regards this clone: The DNA is omitted, as the CDR3 cannot be located on it reliably, and the CDR3 follows TCRdb's listing. This chain connects TRBV18 to TRBJ2-4; the table assigns TRBD2, which was not confirmed against the DNA. The CDR3 length is 12 residues, termini included. Per germline, CDR1 KGHSH and CDR2 LQKENI. CDR3 residues: CASSVGDGSWNF.

J is TRBJ2-1 and V is TRBV7-9; 14 bases are a match to TRBD2. This CDR3 comprises 17 residues. From germline, CDR1 is SEHNR and CDR2 FQNEAQ (reference sequence). The V gene end was trimmed by 1 base and the J gene end by 7 bases; junction bases not matched to a gene: 6. CDR3 DNA: TGTGCCAGCAGCTTAGGGCCGGGACTAGCGGGGGAGAATGAGCAGTTCTTC. Protein sequence: CASSLGPGLAGENEQFF.

V gene TRBV6-4 combines with J gene TRBJ2-1; a possible D gene is TRBD2 (6 bases). CDR3 length: 15 residues. Trimming shortened V by 2 bases and J by 7 bases, and 15 bases separated the two germline ends. CDR1 and CDR2 from the germline V gene are MRHNA and SNTAGT. The CDR3 loop is CASSDPLWRGNEQFF. In DNA, the CDR3 is TGTGCCAGCAGTGACCCTTTGTGGCGGGGAAATGAGCAGTTCTTC.

The chain couples TRBV7-2 to TRBJ1-1, with D possibly matching TRBD1 (5 bases). The germline CDR1 and CDR2 sequences are SGHTA and FQGNSA. V was shortened by 3 bases and J by 0 bases, with 17 bases between the two germline ends. The CDR3 sequence is 17 residues long. CDR3 amino acids: CASSFDGWGRLNTEAFF. CDR3 nucleotide sequence: TGTGCCAGCAGCTTCGATGGCTGGGGACGGTTGAACACTGAAGCTTTCTTT.

This chain joins TRBV7-2 and TRBJ2-5; D remains ambiguous. Trimming pared 1 base from V and 5 bases from J, leaving 8 bases between. The germline CDR1 and CDR2 sequences are SGHTA and FQGNSA. CDR3 size: 13 residues. CDR3 coding DNA: TGTGCCAGCAGCTTAGTTAACGGGGAGACCCAGTACTTC. Protein product: CASSLVNGETQYF.

The CDR3 nucleotides read TGTGCCAGCAGGAGGGGTGCCGCGAACACCGGGGAGCTGTTTTTT. It encodes CASRRGAANTGELFF. The genes are TRBV27 and TRBJ2-2, with D possibly being TRBD1 or TRBD2 (5 bases each). Germline CDR1 and CDR2: MNHEY and SMNVEV (reference sequence). The CDR3 consists of 15 residues. Deletions cut 6 bases from V and 0 bases from J, with 11 bases between.

V and J are TRBV7-9 and TRBJ2-7; no reliable D call. Per germline, CDR1 SEHNR and CDR2 FQNEAQ (reference sequence). CDR3 length: 15 amino acids. The V gene lost 3 bases and the J gene lost 4 bases, with 16 bases spanning the gap. CDR3 loop: CASSLPRTPSYEQYF. The CDR3 coding sequence is TGTGCCAGCAGCTTGCCGCGGACCCCTTCATACGAGCAGTACTTC.

CDR3 nucleotides: TGTGCCAGCAGCGCATCAGGGCGGGGGAACACTGAAGCTTTCTTT. Translation: CASSASGRGNTEAFF. V gene TRBV9 combines with J gene TRBJ1-1; D may be TRBD1 (5 bases). The CDR3 sequence is 15 residues long. CDR1 SGDLS and CDR2 YYNGEE come from the germline V gene. Trimming stripped 3 bases from V and 1 base from J, with 13 bases between.

The chain joins TRBV28 to TRBJ2-2; D perhaps matches TRBD1 (5 bases). Trimming shortened V by 5 bases and J by 6 bases, and 10 bases separated the two germline ends. CDR3 length: 13 residues. Per germline, CDR1 MDHEN and CDR2 SYDVKM. The CDR3 coding sequence is TGTGCCAGCAGTCCCCAGGGTTCCGGGGAGCTGTTTTTT. It translates to CASSPQGSGELFF. Looking up the rest from reference TRBV28 and TRBJ2-2 gives the full variable domain: DVKVTQSSRYLVKRTGEKVFLECVQDMDHENMFWYRQDPGLGLRLIYFSYDVKMKEKGDIPEGYSVSREKKERFSLILESASTNQTSMYLCASSPQGSGELFFGEGSRLTVL.

The V call is TRBV9, the J call TRBJ1-2, with D possibly being TRBD1 (5 bases). From germline, CDR1 is SGDLS and CDR2 YYNGEE. Trimming stripped 3 bases from V and 5 bases from J, with 17 bases between. This CDR3 comprises 15 residues. The CDR3 protein is CASSGGTETFYGYTF. The CDR3 nucleotides are TGTGCCAGCAGCGGGGGGACGGAGACTTTTTATGGCTACACCTTC.

J is TRBJ2-3 and V is TRBV28; TRBD2 matches 9 bases. The CDR3 sequence is 20 residues long. The ends lost 4 bases at V and 0 bases at J; junction bases unmatched: 17. The germline V gene has CDR1 MDHEN and CDR2 SYDVKM. CDR3 bases: TGTGCCAGCAGTTGGGTCTTTGGGGCTAGCGGGGTTACTAGCACAGATACGCAGTATTTT. Amino acid sequence: CASSWVFGASGVTSTDTQYF.

This clone was seen once. The J gene is TRBJ2-2, the V gene TRBV5-6; a weak D match, TRBD2 (5 bases). Trimming stripped 4 bases from V and 8 bases from J, with 15 bases between. This CDR3 region has 14 residues. Germline values: CDR1 SGHDT, CDR2 YYEEEE. The CDR3 reads CASSGLAGAGELFF. In DNA, the CDR3 is TGTGCCAGCAGCGGGCTGGCGGGCGCTGGGGAGCTGTTTTTT.

The chain recombines TRBV4-3 with TRBJ2-1; TRBD2 is a possible D gene (6 bases). V was shortened by 1 base and J by 2 bases, with 15 bases between the two germline ends. Per the germline V gene, CDR1 is LGHNA and CDR2 is YSLEER. This CDR3 is built from 17 residues. CDR3 coding DNA: TGCGCCAGCAGCCAAGCCCCAGCGGGCGTAACCTACAATGAGCAGTTCTTC. It specifies CASSQAPAGVTYNEQFF.

V usage is TRBV9 and J usage is TRBJ2-2, with TRBD2 identical over 9 bases. The germline CDR1 and CDR2 sequences are SGDLS and YYNGEE. Trimming cost V 0 bases and J 6 bases; bases outside gene matches: 9. There are 17 residues in the CDR3. Written as DNA, the CDR3 is TGTGCCAGCAGCGTAGCTAGACTAGCGGACCGGGCCGGGGAGCTGTTTTTT. Its translation is CASSVARLADRAGELFF.

The rearrangement uses TRBV9 and TRBJ2-7; TRBD2 aligns across 9 bases. Germline V gene lookup returns CDR1 SGDLS and CDR2 YYNGEE. CDR3 size: 15 residues. Trimming at V came to 4 bases and at J to 2 bases, leaving 7 bases not matched to a gene. This chain's CDR3 is CASSPPSSGAYEQYF. Written as DNA, the CDR3 is TGTGCCAGCAGCCCGCCTTCTAGCGGGGCCTACGAGCAGTACTTC.

The chain combines TRBV30 with TRBJ1-2; D is perhaps TRBD1 (6 bases). Germline V gene data show CDR1 as GTSNPN and CDR2 as SVGIG (reference sequence). The CDR3 extends over 13 amino acids. The CDR3 DNA is TGTGCACACACAGGGAGGGTTCACTATGGCTACACCTTC. It encodes CAHTGRVHYGYTF.

The chain combines TRBV6-1 with TRBJ2-2; no clear D. Germline CDR1 reads MNHNS; CDR2 reads SASEGT. Trimming shortened V by 2 bases and J by 0 bases, and 22 bases separated the two germline ends. This CDR3 is 20 amino acids long. The CDR3 DNA reads TGTGCCAGCAGTGAACACAGACCGACGGTCTTAGACGCGAACACCGGGGAGCTGTTTTTT. Its protein product is CASSEHRPTVLDANTGELFF.

This rearrangement joins TRBV4-3 to TRBJ2-1, with TRBD2 matching over 12 bases. After removal of 3 bases from V and 8 bases from J, the junction contained 11 bases not matched to a gene. Germline V CDR1 and CDR2: LGHNA, YSLEER. The CDR3 length is 17 residues. The chain's CDR3 is CASSHTPSGREGDEQFF. The DNA of the CDR3 is TGCGCCAGCAGCCATACCCCTAGCGGGAGGGAGGGTGATGAGCAGTTCTTC.

CDR3 DNA: TGCAGCGTTGGCAGGGGAAGAAATCAGCCCCAGCATTTT. This sequence encodes CSVGRGRNQPQHF. This rearrangement joins TRBV29-1 to TRBJ1-5; a weak D match, TRBD1 (6 bases). CDR3 length: 13 residues. The germline V gene encodes CDR1 SQVTM and CDR2 ANQGSEA. The V end was cut by 4 bases, the J end by 4 bases, with 11 bases between.

J is TRBJ2-2 and V is TRBV28; D is perhaps TRBD2 (5 bases). Deletions cut 6 bases from V and 7 bases from J, with 18 bases between. Germline V gene sequence: CDR1 MDHEN, CDR2 SYDVKM. CDR3 size: 15 residues. The CDR3, as DNA: TGTGCCAGCAGCCTCGGACTGAGCTCGGGCGGGGAGCTGTTTTTT. Its translation is CASSLGLSSGGELFF. Full variable domain (missing parts from reference TRBV28 and TRBJ2-2): DVKVTQSSRYLVKRTGEKVFLECVQDMDHENMFWYRQDPGLGLRLIYFSYDVKMKEKGDIPEGYSVSREKKERFSLILESASTNQTSMYLCASSLGLSSGGELFFGEGSRLTVL.

The chain is built from TRBV6-6 and TRBJ2-3, with 10 positions matching TRBD2. CDR3 length equals 15 residues. V lost 6 bases to trimming and J lost 1 base; unmatched junction nucleotides: 4. Germline-derived CDR1 and CDR2 are MNHNY and SVGAGI (reference sequence). CDR3 loop: CASRPLAGGTDTQYF. The CDR3 DNA is TGTGCCAGCAGGCCGCTAGCGGGAGGCACAGATACGCAGTATTTT.

A word on this clone: A read error may produce the germline difference seen at one junction end. The V call is TRBV19, the J call TRBJ2-7; D unresolved. Germline CDR1 and CDR2: LNHDA and SQIVND (reference sequence). CDR3 length equals 13 residues. The CDR3 coding sequence is TGTGCCAGTGGTATAAGCTTGCTGGGCGAGCAGTACTTC. Translating it yields CASGISLLGEQYF.

The chain couples TRBV19 to TRBJ2-7; D may be TRBD1 or TRBD2 (7 bases each). V lost 9 bases to trimming and J lost 6 bases, with 15 bases between them. The CDR3 runs to 12 residues. Germline lookup yields CDR1 LNHDA and CDR2 SQIVND (reference sequence). The CDR3 DNA reads TGTGCCAGCATCAGGGGGGGTTGCGAGCAGTACTTC. It is translated as CASIRGGCEQYF.

The rearrangement uses TRBV28 and TRBJ2-3; D is possibly TRBD1 or TRBD2 (5 bases each). The V end lost 5 bases, the J end lost 8 bases, and 20 bases lay between the germline ends. The germline gives CDR1 MDHEN, CDR2 SYDVKM. The CDR3 runs 15 residues. CDR3: CASSPRSRTGGTQYF. CDR3 sequence (DNA): TGTGCCAGCAGTCCAAGGTCCCGGACTGGGGGTACGCAGTATTTT.

V usage is TRBV9 and J usage is TRBJ2-7; D is unclear. Trimming left V 1 base short and J 3 bases short, with 14 bases between. Germline CDR1 and CDR2: SGDLS and YYNGEE. This CDR3 spans 15 amino acids. The CDR3 DNA reads TGTGCCAGCAGCGTAACCAGCGTTTGGAGCTACGAGCAGTACTTC. It encodes CASSVTSVWSYEQYF.

V and J are TRBV28 and TRBJ2-1; 11 bases are a match to TRBD2. With 5 bases clipped from V and 2 bases from J, the junction kept 8 bases outside the gene matches. The CDR3 covers 17 residues. Germline assignment: CDR1 MDHEN and CDR2 SYDVKM. The CDR3 protein is CASSPLGLAGAYNEQFF. The CDR3 nucleotides are TGTGCCAGCAGTCCACTCGGACTAGCGGGTGCCTACAATGAGCAGTTCTTC.

The table lists this clone with a few counts. The genes are TRBV5-4 and TRBJ1-1; D is possibly TRBD1 (5 bases). V lost 4 bases and J lost 5, with 15 bases in between. Per germline, CDR1 SGHNT and CDR2 YYREEE (reference sequence). CDR3 length: 14 residues. In DNA, the CDR3 is TGTGCCAGCAGCCGACGGGACGGGGGGACTGAAGCTTTCTTT. It codes for CASSRRDGGTEAFF.

The chain uses TRBV7-9 and TRBJ2-1; the match to TRBD2 covers 9 bases. Germline trimming cut 2 bases from V and 3 bases from J; bases unmatched to any gene: 5. Germline CDR1 is SEHNR and CDR2 is FQNEAQ (reference sequence). CDR3 size: 16 residues. This chain's CDR3 is CASSLLGTSRYNEQFF. CDR3 bases: TGTGCCAGCAGCTTACTTGGGACTAGCCGCTACAATGAGCAGTTCTTC. The full variable domain, with the rest looked up from reference TRBV7-9 and TRBJ2-1, is DTGVSQNPRHKITKRGQNVTFRCDPISEHNRLYWYRQTLGQGPEFLTYFQNEAQLEKSRLLSDRFSAERPKGSFSTLEIQRTEQGDSAMYLCASSLLGTSRYNEQFFGPGTRLTVL.